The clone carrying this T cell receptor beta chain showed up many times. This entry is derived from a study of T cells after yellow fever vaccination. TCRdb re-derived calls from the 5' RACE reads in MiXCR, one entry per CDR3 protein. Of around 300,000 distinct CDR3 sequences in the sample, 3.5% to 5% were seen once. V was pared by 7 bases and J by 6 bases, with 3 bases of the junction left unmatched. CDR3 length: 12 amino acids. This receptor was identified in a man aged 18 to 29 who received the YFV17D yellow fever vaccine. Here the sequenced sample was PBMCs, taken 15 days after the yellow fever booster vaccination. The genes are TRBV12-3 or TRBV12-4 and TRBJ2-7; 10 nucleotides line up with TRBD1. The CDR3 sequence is CASNRQGAEQYF. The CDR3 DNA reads TGTGCCAGCAATAGACAGGGGGCCGAGCAGTACTTC.